This T cell receptor (beta chain) was found in a study of CD8 T cells in Susac syndrome. Random-hexamer reverse transcription was applied to about 0.5 to 1 ug RNA. An immunoSEQ multiplex PCR amplified TCR beta CDR3 over 54 Vbeta and 13 Jbeta. TCRdb reprocessed the immunoSEQ multiplex PCR reads via MiXCR and lists one record per CDR3 protein. The table has more than 110,000 distinct CDR3 sequences, around 94% seen once. This clonotype was sampled from a human donor in good health. Sequences were obtained from CD8+ T cells from PBMCs.

CDR3 amino acids: CASSGMTYNEQFF. The DNA for the CDR3 is TGTGCCAGTAGCGGGATGACCTACAATGAGCAGTTCTTC. The chain combines TRBV27 with TRBJ2-1; TRBD2 matches 8 bases. CDR3 length: 13 amino acids. The trim removed 9 bases at V and 2 bases at J, leaving 3 bases unmatched. The germline V gene encodes CDR1 MNHEY and CDR2 SMNVEV (reference sequence).